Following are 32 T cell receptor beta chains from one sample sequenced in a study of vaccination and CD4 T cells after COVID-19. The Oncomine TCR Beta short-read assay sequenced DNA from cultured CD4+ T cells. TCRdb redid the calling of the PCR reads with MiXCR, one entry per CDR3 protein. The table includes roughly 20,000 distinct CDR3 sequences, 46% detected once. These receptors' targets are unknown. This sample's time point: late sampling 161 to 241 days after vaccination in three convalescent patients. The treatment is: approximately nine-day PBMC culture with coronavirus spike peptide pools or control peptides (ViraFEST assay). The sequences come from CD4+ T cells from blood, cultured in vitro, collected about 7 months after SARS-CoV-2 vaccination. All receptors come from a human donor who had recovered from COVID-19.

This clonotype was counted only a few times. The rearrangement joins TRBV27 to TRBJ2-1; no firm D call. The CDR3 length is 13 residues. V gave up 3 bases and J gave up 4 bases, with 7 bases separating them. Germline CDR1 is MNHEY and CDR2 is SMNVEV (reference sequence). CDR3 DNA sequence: TGTGCCAGCAGTTTTGGGCAGTACAATGAGCAGTTCTTC. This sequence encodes CASSFGQYNEQFF.

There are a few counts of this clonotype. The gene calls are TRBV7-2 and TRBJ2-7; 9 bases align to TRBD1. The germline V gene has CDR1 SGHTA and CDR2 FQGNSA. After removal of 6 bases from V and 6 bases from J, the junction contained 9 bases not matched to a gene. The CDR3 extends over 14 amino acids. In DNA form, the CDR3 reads TGTGCCAGCAGGCCCCCGGGACAGGGTCGCGAGCAGTACTTC. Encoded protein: CASRPPGQGREQYF.

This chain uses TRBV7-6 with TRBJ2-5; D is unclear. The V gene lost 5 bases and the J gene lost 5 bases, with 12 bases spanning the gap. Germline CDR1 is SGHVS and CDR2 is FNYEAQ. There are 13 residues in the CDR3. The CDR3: CASSPGPFETQYF. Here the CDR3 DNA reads TGTGCCAGCAGCCCAGGCCCTTTTGAGACCCAGTACTTC.

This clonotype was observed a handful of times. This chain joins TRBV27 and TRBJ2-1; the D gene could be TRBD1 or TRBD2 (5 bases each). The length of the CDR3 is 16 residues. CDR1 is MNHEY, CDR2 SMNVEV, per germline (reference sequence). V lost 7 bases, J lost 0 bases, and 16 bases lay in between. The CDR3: CASTLRGGSSYNEQFF. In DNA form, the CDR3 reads TGTGCCAGCACCTTACGTGGGGGAAGCTCCTACAATGAGCAGTTCTTC.

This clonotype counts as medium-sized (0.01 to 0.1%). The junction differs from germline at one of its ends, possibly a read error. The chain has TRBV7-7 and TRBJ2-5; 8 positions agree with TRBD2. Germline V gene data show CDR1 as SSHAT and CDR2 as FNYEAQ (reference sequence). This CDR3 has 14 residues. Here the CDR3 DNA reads TGTGCTAGCAGCTTTGCCGGGGGGGCCGGGACCCAGTACTTC. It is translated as CASSFAGGAGTQYF.

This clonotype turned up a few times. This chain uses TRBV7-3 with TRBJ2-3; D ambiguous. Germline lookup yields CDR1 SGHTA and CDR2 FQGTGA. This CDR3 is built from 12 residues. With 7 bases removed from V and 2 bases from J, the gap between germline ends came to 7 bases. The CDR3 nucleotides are TGTGCCAGCATCAACTACACAGATACGCAGTATTTT. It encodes CASINYTDTQYF. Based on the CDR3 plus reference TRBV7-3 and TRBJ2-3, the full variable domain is GAGVSQTPSNKVTEKGKYVELRCDPISGHTALYWYRQSLGQGPEFLIYFQGTGAADDSGLPNDRFFAVRPEGSVSTLKIQRTERGDSAVYLCASINYTDTQYFGPGTRLTVL.

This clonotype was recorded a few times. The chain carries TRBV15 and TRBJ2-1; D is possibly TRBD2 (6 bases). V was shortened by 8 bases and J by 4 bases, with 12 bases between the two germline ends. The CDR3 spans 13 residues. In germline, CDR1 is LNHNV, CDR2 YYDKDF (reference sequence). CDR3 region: CATAGTSYNEQFF. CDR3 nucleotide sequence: TGTGCCACCGCGGGGACCTCATACAATGAGCAGTTCTTC.

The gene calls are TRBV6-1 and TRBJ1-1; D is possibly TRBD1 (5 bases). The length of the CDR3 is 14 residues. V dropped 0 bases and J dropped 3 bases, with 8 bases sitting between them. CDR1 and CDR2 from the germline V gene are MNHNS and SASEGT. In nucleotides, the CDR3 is TGTGCCAGCAGTGAAGCGGGGCCGGACACTGAAGCTTTCTTT. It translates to CASSEAGPDTEAFF.

The CDR3 DNA follows: TGTGCCAGCAGCTTGCCCGGCACAGATACGCAGTATTTT. It codes for CASSLPGTDTQYF. The chain links TRBV11-1 to TRBJ2-3, with no clear D. The CDR3 spans 13 residues. Trimming cost V 3 bases and J 1 base, with 5 bases left between them. The germline gives CDR1 SGHAT, CDR2 FQDESV (reference sequence).

As DNA, the CDR3 is TGTGCCAGCAGTTCTGGACTTAGTAGCTCTGGGGCCAACGTCCTGACTTTC. Translated, it gives CASSSGLSSSGANVLTF. The chain has TRBV6-5 and TRBJ2-6, with D perhaps matching TRBD2 (5 bases). CDR1 MNHEY and CDR2 SVGAGI come from the germline V gene. Trimming stripped 4 bases from V and 0 bases from J, with 13 bases between. This CDR3 spans 17 amino acids.

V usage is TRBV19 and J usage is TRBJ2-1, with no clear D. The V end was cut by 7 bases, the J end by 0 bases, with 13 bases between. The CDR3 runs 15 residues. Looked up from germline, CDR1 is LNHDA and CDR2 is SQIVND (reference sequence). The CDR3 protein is CASTGPQHSYNEQFF. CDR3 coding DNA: TGTGCCAGTACTGGGCCCCAACACTCCTACAATGAGCAGTTCTTC.

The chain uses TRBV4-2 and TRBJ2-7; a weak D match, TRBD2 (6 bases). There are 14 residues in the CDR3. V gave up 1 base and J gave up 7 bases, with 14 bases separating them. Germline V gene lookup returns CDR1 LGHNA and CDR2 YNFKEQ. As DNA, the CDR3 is TGTGCCAGCAGCCAAGGGGGGGACTCTACGGAGCAGTACTTC. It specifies CASSQGGDSTEQYF.

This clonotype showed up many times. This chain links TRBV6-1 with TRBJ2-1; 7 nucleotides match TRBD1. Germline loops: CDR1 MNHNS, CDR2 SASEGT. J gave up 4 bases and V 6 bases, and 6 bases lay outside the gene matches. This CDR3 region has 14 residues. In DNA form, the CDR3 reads TGTGCCAGCAGGCACGGGACAGAATACAATGAGCAGTTCTTC. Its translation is CASRHGTEYNEQFF.

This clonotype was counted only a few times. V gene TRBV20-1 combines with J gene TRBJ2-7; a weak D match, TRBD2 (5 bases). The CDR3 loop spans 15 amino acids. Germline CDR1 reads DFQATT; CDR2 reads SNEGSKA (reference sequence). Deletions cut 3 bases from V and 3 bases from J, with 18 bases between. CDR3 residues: CSASKSEGDVYEQYF. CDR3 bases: TGCAGTGCTAGTAAAAGTGAGGGAGACGTCTACGAGCAGTACTTC.

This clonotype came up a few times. CDR3 loop: CASSQDGGRGNEQFF. The DNA for the CDR3 is TGTGCCAGCAGCCAGGATGGAGGGCGAGGCAATGAGCAGTTCTTC. The J gene is TRBJ2-1, the V gene TRBV11-3; TRBD2 is a possible D gene (6 bases). CDR1 SGHNT and CDR2 YENEEA come from the germline V gene. CDR3 length equals 15 residues. V was trimmed by 5 bases and J by 6 bases, leaving 17 bases between them.

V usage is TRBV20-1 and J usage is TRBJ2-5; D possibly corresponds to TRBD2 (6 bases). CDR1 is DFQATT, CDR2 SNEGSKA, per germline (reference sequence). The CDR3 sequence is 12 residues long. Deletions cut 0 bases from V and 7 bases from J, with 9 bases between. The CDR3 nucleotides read TGCAGTGCTAGAGATCTGGGGGGGACCCAGTACTTC. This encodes CSARDLGGTQYF.

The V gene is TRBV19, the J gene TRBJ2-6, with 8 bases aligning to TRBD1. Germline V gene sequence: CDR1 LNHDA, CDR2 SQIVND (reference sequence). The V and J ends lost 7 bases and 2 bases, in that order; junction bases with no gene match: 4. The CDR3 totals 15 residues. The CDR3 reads CASNIQGAGANVLTF. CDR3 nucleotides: TGTGCCAGTAACATACAGGGGGCTGGGGCCAACGTCCTGACTTTC.

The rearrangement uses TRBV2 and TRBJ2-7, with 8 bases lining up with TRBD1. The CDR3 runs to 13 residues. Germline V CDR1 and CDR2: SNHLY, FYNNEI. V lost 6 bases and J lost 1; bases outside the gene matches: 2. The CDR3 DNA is TGTGCCAGCAGAAGGGACAGGTCCTACGAGCAGTACTTC. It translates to CASRRDRSYEQYF.

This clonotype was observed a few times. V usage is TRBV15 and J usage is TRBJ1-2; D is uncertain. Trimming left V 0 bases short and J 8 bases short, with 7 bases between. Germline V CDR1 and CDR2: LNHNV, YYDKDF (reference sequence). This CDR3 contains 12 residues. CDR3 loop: CATSRDFWGYTF. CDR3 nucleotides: TGTGCCACCAGCAGAGATTTCTGGGGCTACACCTTC. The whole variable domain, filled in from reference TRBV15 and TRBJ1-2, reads DAMVIQNPRYQVTQFGKPVTLSCSQTLNHNVMYWYQQKSSQAPKLLFHYYDKDFNNEADTPDNFQSRRPNTSFCFLDIRSPGLGDTAMYLCATSRDFWGYTFGSGTRLTVV.

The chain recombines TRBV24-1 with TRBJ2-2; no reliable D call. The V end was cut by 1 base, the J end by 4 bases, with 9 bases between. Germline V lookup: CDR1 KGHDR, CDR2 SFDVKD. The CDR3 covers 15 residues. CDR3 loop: CATSDFHVATGELFF. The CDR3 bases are TGTGCCACCAGTGATTTCCACGTTGCCACCGGGGAGCTGTTTTTT.

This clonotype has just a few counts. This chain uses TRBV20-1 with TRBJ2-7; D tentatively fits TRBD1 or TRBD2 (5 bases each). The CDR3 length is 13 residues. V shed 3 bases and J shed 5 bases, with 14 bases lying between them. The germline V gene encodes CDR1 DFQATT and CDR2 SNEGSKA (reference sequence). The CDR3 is CSASPGTENEQYF. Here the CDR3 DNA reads TGCAGTGCTAGTCCTGGGACCGAAAACGAGCAGTACTTC.

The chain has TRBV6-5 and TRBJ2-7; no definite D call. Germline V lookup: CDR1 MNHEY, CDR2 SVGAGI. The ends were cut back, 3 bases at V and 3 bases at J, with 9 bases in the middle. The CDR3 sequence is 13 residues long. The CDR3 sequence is CASSYQRYYEQYF. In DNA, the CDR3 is TGTGCCAGCAGTTATCAACGATACTACGAGCAGTACTTC.

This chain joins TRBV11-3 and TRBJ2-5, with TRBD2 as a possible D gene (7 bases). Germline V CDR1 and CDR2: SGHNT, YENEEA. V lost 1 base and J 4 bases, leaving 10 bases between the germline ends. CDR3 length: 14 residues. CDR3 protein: CASSLGGGGETQYF. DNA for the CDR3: TGTGCCAGCAGCTTAGGAGGGGGGGGAGAGACCCAGTACTTC.

CDR3 sequence (DNA): TGCAGTGCTAGAGATAGGGGGGACCAAGAGACCCAGTACTTC. Translation gives CSARDRGDQETQYF. This chain links TRBV20-1 with TRBJ2-5, with D possibly being TRBD1 or TRBD2 (6 bases each). The ends were cut back, 0 bases at V and 0 bases at J, with 8 bases in the middle. The CDR3 runs to 14 residues. Germline V gene lookup returns CDR1 DFQATT and CDR2 SNEGSKA (reference sequence).

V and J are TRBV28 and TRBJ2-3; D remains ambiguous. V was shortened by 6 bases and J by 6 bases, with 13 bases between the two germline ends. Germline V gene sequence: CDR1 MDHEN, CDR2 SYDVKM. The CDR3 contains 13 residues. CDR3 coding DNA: TGTGCCAGCAGCAAACGAAGGTCCGATACGCAGTATTTT. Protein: CASSKRRSDTQYF.

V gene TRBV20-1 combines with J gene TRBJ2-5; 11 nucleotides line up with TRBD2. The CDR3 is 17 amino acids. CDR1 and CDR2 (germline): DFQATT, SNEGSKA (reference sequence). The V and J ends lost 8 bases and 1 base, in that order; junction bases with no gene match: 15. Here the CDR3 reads CSTLSLAGGNTQETQYF. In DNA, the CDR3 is TGCAGTACCCTGAGTTTAGCGGGGGGGAACACCCAAGAGACCCAGTACTTC.

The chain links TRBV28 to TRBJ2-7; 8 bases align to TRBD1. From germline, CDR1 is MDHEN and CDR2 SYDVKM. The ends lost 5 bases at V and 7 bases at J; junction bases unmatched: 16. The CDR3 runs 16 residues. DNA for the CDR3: TGTGCCAGCAGTAGCTACACTCAGGGGGCCCGCGGGGAGCAGTACTTC. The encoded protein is CASSSYTQGARGEQYF.

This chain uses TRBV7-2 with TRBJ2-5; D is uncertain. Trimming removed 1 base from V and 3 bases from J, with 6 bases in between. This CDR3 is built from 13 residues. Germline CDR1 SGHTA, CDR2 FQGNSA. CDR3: CASSLGRKETQYF. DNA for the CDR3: TGTGCCAGCAGCTTAGGGCGGAAAGAGACCCAGTACTTC.

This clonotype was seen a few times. CDR3 region: CASSLVQVGGYTF. Written as DNA, the CDR3 is TGTGCCAGCAGCTTAGTACAGGTCGGTGGCTACACCTTC. V usage is TRBV7-2 and J usage is TRBJ1-2; possible D gene TRBD1, 5 bases. The CDR3 runs 13 residues. Trimming took off 1 base at V and 7 bases at J, with 10 bases between the two ends. CDR1 is SGHTA, CDR2 FQGNSA, per germline.

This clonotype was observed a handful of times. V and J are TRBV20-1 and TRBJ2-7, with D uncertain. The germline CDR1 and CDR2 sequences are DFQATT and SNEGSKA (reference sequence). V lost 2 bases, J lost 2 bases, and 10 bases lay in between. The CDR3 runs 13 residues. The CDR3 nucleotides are TGCAGTGCTAGAAAACACCGGGCCTACGAGCAGTACTTC. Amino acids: CSARKHRAYEQYF.

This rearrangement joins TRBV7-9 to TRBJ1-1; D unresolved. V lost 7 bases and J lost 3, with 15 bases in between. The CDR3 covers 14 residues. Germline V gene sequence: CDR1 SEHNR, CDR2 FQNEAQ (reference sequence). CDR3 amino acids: CASKDERHHTEAFF. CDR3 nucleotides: TGTGCCAGCAAGGATGAAAGACACCACACTGAAGCTTTCTTT.

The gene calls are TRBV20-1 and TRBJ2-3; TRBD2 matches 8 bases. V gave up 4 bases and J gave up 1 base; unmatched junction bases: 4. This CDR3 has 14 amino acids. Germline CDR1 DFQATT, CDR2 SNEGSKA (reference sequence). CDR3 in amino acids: CSANRRGGTDTQYF. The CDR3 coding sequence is TGCAGTGCTAATCGGCGGGGGGGCACAGATACGCAGTATTTT.